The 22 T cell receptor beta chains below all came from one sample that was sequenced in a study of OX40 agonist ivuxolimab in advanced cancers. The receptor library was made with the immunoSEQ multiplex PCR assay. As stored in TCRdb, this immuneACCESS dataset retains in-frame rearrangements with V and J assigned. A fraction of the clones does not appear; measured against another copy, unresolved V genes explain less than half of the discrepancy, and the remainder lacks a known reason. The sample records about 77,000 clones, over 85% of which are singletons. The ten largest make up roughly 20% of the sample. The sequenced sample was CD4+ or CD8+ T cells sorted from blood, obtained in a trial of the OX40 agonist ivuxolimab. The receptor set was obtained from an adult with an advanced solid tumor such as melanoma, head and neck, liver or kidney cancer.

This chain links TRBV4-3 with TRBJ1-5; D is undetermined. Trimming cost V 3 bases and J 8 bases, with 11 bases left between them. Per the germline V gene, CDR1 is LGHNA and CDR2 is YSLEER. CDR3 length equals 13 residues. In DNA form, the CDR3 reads TGCGCCAGCAGCCAGGATATCCTAGAGCCCCAGCATTTT. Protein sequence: CASSQDILEPQHF.

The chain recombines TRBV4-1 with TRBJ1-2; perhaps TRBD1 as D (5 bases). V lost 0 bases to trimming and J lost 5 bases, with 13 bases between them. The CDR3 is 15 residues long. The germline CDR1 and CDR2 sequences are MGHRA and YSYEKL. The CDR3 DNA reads TGCGCCAGCAGCCAAGACCCAGGGACTGGTTATGGCTACACCTTC. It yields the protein CASSQDPGTGYGYTF.

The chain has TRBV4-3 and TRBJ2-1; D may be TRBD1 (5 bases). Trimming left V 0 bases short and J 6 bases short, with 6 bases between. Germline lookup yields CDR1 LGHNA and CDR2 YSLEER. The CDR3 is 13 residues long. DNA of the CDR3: TGCGCCAGCAGCCAAGATGGGGCCAATGAGCAGTTCTTC. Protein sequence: CASSQDGANEQFF.

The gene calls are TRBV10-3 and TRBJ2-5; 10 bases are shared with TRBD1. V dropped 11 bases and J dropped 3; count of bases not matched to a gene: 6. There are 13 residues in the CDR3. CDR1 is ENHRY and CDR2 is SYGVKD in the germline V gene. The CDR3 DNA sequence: TGTGCCCCCGGGGACAGGGGAGAAGAGACCCAGTACTTC. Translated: CAPGDRGEETQYF.

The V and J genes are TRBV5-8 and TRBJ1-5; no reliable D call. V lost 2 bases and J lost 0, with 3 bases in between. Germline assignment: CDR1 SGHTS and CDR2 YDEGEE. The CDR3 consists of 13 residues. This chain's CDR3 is CASSFSSNQPQHF. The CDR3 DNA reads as TGTGCCAGCAGCTTTTCTAGCAATCAGCCCCAGCATTTT.

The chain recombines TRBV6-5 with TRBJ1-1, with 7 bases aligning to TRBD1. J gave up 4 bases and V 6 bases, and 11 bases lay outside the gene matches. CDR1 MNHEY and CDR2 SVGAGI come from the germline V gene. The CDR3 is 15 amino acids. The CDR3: CASRREGGAGTEAFF. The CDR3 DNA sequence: TGTGCCAGCAGAAGAGAAGGGGGCGCTGGCACTGAAGCTTTCTTT.

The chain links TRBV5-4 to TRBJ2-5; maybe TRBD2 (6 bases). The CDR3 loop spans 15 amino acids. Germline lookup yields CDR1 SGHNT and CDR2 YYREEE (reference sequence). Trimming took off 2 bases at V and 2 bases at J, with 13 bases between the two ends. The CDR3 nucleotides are TGTGCCAGCAGCTTCGGGACTGCAAATCAAGAGACCCAGTACTTC. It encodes CASSFGTANQETQYF.

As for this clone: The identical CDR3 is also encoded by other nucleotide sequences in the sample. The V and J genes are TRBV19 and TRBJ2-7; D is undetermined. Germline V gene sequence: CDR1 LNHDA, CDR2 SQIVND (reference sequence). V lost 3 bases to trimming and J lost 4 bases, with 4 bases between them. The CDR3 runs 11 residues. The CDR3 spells CASSMGYEQYF. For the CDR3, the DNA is TGTGCCAGTAGTATGGGATACGAGCAGTACTTC.

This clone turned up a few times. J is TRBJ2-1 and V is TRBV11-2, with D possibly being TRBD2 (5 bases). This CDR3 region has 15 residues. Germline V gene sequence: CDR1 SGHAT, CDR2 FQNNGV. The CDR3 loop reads CGGRDTGSSYNEQFF. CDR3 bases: TGTGGAGGGCGAGATACTGGTAGCTCCTACAATGAGCAGTTCTTC.

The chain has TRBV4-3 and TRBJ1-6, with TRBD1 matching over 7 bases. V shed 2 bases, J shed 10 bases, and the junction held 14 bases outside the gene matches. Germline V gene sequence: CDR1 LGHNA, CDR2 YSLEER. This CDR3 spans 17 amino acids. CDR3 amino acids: CASSQRFDREVGSPLHF. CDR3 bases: TGCGCCAGCAGCCAACGCTTTGACAGGGAGGTAGGGTCACCCCTCCACTTT.

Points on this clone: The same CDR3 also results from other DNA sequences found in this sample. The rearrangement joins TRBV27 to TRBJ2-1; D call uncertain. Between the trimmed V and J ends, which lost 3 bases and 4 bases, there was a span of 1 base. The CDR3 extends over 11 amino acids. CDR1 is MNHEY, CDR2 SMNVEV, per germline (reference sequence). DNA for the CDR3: TGTGCCAGCAGTTTGTACAATGAGCAGTTCTTC. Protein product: CASSLYNEQFF.

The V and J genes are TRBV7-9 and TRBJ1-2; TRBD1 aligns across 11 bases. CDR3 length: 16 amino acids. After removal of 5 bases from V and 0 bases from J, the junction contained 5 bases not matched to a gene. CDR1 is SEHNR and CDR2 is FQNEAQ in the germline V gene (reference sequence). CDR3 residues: CASSQGQGATNYGYTF. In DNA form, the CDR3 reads TGTGCCAGCAGCCAAGGACAGGGGGCCACTAACTATGGCTACACCTTC.

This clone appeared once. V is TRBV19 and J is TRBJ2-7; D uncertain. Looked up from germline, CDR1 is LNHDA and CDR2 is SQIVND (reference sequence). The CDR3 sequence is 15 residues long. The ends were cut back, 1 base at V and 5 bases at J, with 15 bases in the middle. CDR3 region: CASSIGQWTLDEQYF. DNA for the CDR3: TGTGCCAGTAGTATAGGTCAGTGGACCCTAGACGAGCAGTACTTC.

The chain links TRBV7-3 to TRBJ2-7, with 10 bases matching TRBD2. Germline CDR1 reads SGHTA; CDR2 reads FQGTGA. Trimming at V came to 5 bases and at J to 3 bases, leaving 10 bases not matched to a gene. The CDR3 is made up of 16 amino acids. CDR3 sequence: CASSRTAAGGVYEQYF. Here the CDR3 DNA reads TGTGCCAGCAGCCGGACGGCAGCGGGAGGGGTCTACGAGCAGTACTTC.

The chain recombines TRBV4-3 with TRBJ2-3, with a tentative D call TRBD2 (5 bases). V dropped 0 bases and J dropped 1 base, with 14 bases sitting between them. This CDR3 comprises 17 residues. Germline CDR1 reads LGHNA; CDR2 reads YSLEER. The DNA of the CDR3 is TGCGCCAGCAGCCAAGATCCAGACTACTCGGGCACAGATACGCAGTATTTT. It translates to CASSQDPDYSGTDTQYF.

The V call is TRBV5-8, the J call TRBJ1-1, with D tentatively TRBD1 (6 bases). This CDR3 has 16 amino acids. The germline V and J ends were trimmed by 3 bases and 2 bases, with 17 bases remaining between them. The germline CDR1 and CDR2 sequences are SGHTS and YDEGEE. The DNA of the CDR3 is TGTGCCAGCAGCTATATTGCACAGGGCCCAAACACTGAAGCTTTCTTT. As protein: CASSYIAQGPNTEAFF.

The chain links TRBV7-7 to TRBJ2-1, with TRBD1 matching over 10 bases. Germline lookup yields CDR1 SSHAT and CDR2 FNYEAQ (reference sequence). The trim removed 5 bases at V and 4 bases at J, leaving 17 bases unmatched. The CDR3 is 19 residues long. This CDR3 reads CASSPSGFGGTGAYNEQFF. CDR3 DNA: TGTGCCAGCAGCCCTAGCGGATTCGGGGGGACAGGGGCGTACAATGAGCAGTTCTTC.

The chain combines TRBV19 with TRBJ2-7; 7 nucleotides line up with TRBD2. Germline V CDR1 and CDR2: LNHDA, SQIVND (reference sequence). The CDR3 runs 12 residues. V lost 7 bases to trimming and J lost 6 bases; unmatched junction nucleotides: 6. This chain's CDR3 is CASKGLSSEQYF. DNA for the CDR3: TGTGCCAGTAAGGGACTATCGAGCGAGCAGTACTTC.

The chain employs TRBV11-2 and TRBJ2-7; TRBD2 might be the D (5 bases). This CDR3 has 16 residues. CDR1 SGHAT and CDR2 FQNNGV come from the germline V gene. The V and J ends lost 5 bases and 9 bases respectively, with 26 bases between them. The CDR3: CASSEVVPGLFAGQYF. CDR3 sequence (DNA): TGTGCCAGCAGCGAAGTAGTACCAGGACTTTTCGCAGGGCAGTACTTC.

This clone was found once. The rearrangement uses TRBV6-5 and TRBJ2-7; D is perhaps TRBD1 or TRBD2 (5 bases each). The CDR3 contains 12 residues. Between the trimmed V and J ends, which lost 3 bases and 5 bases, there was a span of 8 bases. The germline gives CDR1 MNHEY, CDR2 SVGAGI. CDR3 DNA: TGTGCCAGCAGTTATCGAGGGGACGAGCAGTACTTC. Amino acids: CASSYRGDEQYF.

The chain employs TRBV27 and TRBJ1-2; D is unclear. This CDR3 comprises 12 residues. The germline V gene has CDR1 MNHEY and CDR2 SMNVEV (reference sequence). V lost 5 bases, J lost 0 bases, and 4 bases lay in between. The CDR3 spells CASSATNYGYTF. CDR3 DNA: TGTGCCAGCAGTGCGACTAACTATGGCTACACCTTC.

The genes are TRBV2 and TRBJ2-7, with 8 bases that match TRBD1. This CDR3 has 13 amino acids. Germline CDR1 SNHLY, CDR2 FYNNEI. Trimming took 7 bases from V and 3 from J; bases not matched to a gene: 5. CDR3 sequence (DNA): TGTGCCAGCAACGACAGGGGATTCTACGAGCAGTACTTC. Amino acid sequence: CASNDRGFYEQYF.